This note documents a single TCR beta chain sequence. Many counts were recorded for this clone. Its antigen target is currently unknown. The DNA is left out, because the CDR3 cannot be placed on it with certainty; the CDR3 is given as TCRdb lists it. The data were obtained in a study of T cells after posttransplantation cyclophosphamide (dated by TCRdb to the mid-2010s). About the full investigation: Using TRB sequencing, the study followed how the T cell repertoire reconstituted after myeloablative bone marrow transplantation in which posttransplantation cyclophosphamide served as GVHD prophylaxis. Samples from some 32 PTCy-treated patients and over 15 related bone marrow donors of those patients were subjected to antigen receptor sequencing. Blood from all 35 or so PTCy patients with 1-year posttransplant specimens was subjected to TRB sequencing. Up to roughly 3 additional blood samples from 2 to 5.2 years after transplant were also TRB-sequenced in 3 patients, as was pretransplant blood from 4 patients. Because TRA and TRB clonality were tightly correlated in nine or ten samples, subsequent TCR analyses were focused on TRB only. Public TRB sequences were searched against a database of over 3,600 sequences associated with responses to pathogens, tumor antigens, self-antigens and alloantigens.

Findings and caveats that apply to the study as a whole: Across the approximately 46 patients, TRB clonality was highly associated with recipient CMV seropositivity and CMV reactivation, and diversity with PTCy was similar to that in the CNI/methotrexate controls. Donor-recipient similarity was low at 1-2 months but rose over the first year, and later blood repertoires were often dominated by donor CD8+ memory clones. The TRB repertoires of T cells infiltrating skin or the GI tract showed only limited overlap with the TRB repertoires found in blood.

The treatment or condition label here, explained by the study, means: high-dose cyclophosphamide on days +3 and +4 as single-agent GVHD prophylaxis. Patients in the PTCy group got busulfan and fludarabine conditioning, a marrow graft from a related or unrelated donor, and cyclophosphamide on days +3 and +4. The PTCy-treated patients were enrolled in a prospective multi-institutional clinical trial. Peripheral blood and bone marrow mononuclear cells were isolated by Ficoll-Hypaque density centrifugation and cryopreserved. Genomic DNA was the input for TRB sequencing, which was run either with the immunoSEQ assay at survey resolution or with the hsTCRB kit. As for the authors' bioinformatics: The immunoSEQ software handled initial read processing, and the LymphoSeq R package was used for repertoire analyses. Clonality was computed as 1 minus normalized Shannon entropy, and a Gini coefficient was also calculated for each TRB dataset. Phenotypes of unsorted samples were inferred by mapping TRB sequences from sorted subsets of the recipient or donor onto unsorted samples of the same recipient. The immuneACCESS repertoire file appears here via TCRdb, limited to in-frame rearrangements. These files lack a portion of the clones; in checked studies, under half of the deficit traces to unresolved V genes, and the cause of the others is not known. V and J calls and clone size follow that table, whereas D and trimming were derived from the DNA. For this sample, under 25,000 clones appear and none is a singleton. The top ten clones comprise 1.8% of the sample.

This receptor was obtained from a male patient in his late teens or twenties who received an allogeneic stem cell transplant from a related donor, was CMV-positive, and had no GVHD. After a transplant, some T cells may be of graft donor origin. Here the sequenced sample was PBMCs, taken after allogeneic stem cell transplant with posttransplant cyclophosphamide.

The CDR3 protein sequence reads: CAWSVAGGSRVVF. The chain is assembled from TRBV30 and TRBJ1-1. CDR1 and CDR2 are read off the germline V gene (reference sequence) as GTSNPN and SVGIG. The CDR3 spans 13 residues, from the cysteine through the phenylalanine.